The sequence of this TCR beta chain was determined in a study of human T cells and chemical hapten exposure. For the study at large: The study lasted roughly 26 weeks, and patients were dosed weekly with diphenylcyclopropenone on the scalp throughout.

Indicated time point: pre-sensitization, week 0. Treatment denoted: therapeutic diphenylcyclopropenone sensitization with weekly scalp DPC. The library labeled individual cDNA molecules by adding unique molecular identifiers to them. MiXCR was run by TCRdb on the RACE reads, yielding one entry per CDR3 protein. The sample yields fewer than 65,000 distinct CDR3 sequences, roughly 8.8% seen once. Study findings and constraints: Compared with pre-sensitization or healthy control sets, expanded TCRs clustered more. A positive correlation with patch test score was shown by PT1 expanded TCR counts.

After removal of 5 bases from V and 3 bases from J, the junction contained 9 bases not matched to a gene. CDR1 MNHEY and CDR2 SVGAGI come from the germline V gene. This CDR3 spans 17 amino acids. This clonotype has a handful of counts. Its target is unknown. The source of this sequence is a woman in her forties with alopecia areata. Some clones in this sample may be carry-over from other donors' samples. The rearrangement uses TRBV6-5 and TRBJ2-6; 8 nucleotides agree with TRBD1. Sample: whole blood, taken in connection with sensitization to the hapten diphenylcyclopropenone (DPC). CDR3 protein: CASSVIVRGRGANVLTF. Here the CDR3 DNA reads TGTGCCAGCAGTGTCATAGTCAGGGGGCGTGGGGCCAACGTCCTGACTTTC.